This T cell receptor (beta chain) appears in the sequencing data of a study of cytomegalovirus exposure and HLA in healthy donors. PCR was performed using 60 Vbeta and 13 Jbeta primers. The repertoire was sequenced with immunoSEQ multiplex PCR; TCRdb's copy has only in-frame clones and lacks some. Of roughly 190,000 clones listed, around 74% are singletons. Sequenced input: PBMCs. The TCR comes from a girl aged 10 to 17 in good health and CMV-seropositive.

As DNA, the CDR3 is TGTGCCAGCAGCAGGGACAGGGCCCAATCGGAGACCCAGTACTTC. Translating gives CASSRDRAQSETQYF. The V call is TRBV5-6, the J call TRBJ2-5; 9 bases line up with TRBD1. This CDR3 has 15 amino acids. Germline CDR1 is SGHDT and CDR2 is YYEEEE. Losses at the gene ends were 4 bases for V and 5 bases for J; bases not matched to a gene: 9.